The TCR beta chain under discussion was sequenced for a study of cytomegalovirus exposure and HLA in healthy donors. TCRdb keeps only in-frame clones here, not all; method: immunoSEQ multiplex PCR. The table records roughly 100,000 clones, approximately 95% of them present only once. Sequenced material: PBMCs. This TCR was sampled from a woman aged 18-29 years in good health and CMV-seronegative.

CDR3 residues: CATHDRGTTEAFF. CDR3 DNA sequence: TGTGCCACCCACGACAGGGGTACCACTGAAGCTTTCTTT. The chain carries TRBV10-3 and TRBJ1-1, with 8 bases fitting TRBD1. This CDR3 comprises 13 residues. The germline CDR1 and CDR2 sequences are ENHRY and SYGVKD. J gave up 4 bases and V 10 bases, and 8 bases lay outside the gene matches.